This T cell receptor beta chain was profiled in a study of blood T cell repertoires in COVID-19. As for the study in general: Acute and convalescent COVID-19 specimens originated in the United States, Italy and Spain. Sources were T cells, B-cell-depleted T cells, or PBMCs; the material itself was cDNA or gDNA.

This clone was seen once. Authors' analysis steps: The authors estimated nucleated cell counts from reference gene primer amplification. Repertoires were generated with immunoSEQ multiplex PCR, while TCRdb's copy carries only in-frame clones and drops some. Clonal size and the V and J genes are those of that table, whereas D and trimming came from the DNA. The table lists 40,000 to 55,000 clones, roughly nine tenths of them singletons. The CDR3 totals 13 residues. In germline, CDR1 is KGHSH, CDR2 LQKENI. The ends were cut back, 3 bases at V and 3 bases at J, with 7 bases in the middle. The chain carries TRBV18 and TRBJ2-3; a possible D gene is TRBD2 (5 bases). This TCR was sampled from a man in his sixties or seventies with active COVID-19. Sequencing used peripheral blood. DNA of the CDR3: TGTGCCAGCTCACCGCGGAGGACAGATACGCAGTATTTT. This codes for CASSPRRTDTQYF.